The rows below give T cell receptor beta chains drawn from one sample of a study of identical twins. TCRdb recomputed calls from the 5' RACE reads with MiXCR, one row per CDR3 protein. The sample includes more than 600,000 distinct CDR3 sequences, 15% to 20% of them seen just once. The same data also contributed to another study, on T cells expressing NK-cell markers.

The source material was PBMCs. All receptors derive from a woman aged 18-30 years in good health. Both conserved end residues are part of each CDR3. A D gene is named only where the DNA matches it firmly. Clone sizes are given selectively: once, few, many, or a class where the clone is expanded.

j_gene: TRBJ2-7
abundance: few
v_gene: TRBV15
d_gene: -
CDR3nt: TGTGCCACCAGCAGAGATAAGTCATCCTACGAGCAGTACTTC
CDR3aa: CATSRDKSSYEQYF

j_gene: TRBJ2-3
abundance: -
v_gene: TRBV15
d_gene: -
CDR3nt: TGTGCCACCAGCAGAGGGACTTACTCGGGACACCGCACAGATACGCAGTATTTT
CDR3aa: CATSRGTYSGHRTDTQYF

j_gene: TRBJ2-7
abundance: few
v_gene: TRBV6-5
d_gene: -
CDR3nt: TGTGCCAGCAGTTCATACAGGGAGGGGGCGGGGGAGCAGTACTTC
CDR3aa: CASSSYREGAGEQYF

j_gene: TRBJ2-5
abundance: few
v_gene: TRBV2
d_gene: -
CDR3nt: TGTGCCAGCAGTGAAGTTGCAGGGGAAGGAACCCAGTACTTC
CDR3aa: CASSEVAGEGTQYF

j_gene: TRBJ2-7
abundance: -
v_gene: TRBV10-3
d_gene: -
CDR3nt: TGTGCCATCAGTGAGTCAGACTACGAGCAGTACTTC
CDR3aa: CAISESDYEQYF

j_gene: TRBJ2-5
abundance: -
v_gene: TRBV5-1
d_gene: -
CDR3nt: TGCGCCAGCAGCTTGGCCACAGGGGGGGTAGAGACCCAGTACTTC
CDR3aa: CASSLATGGVETQYF

j_gene: TRBJ1-1
abundance: few
v_gene: TRBV3-1
d_gene: TRBD1
CDR3nt: TGTGCCAGCAGTAGGGACAGGGCAGATGAAGCTTTCTTT
CDR3aa: CASSRDRADEAFF

j_gene: TRBJ1-2
abundance: few
v_gene: TRBV20-1
d_gene: -
CDR3nt: TGCAGTGCTTCCCGACCGGGGGCTAAGGGAGACTATGGCTACACCTTC
CDR3aa: CSASRPGAKGDYGYTF

j_gene: TRBJ2-3
abundance: few
v_gene: TRBV5-1
d_gene: TRBD2
CDR3nt: TGCGCCAGCAGCCGACTAGCGGGGCTCGGAGATACGCAGTATTTT
CDR3aa: CASSRLAGLGDTQYF

j_gene: TRBJ2-7
abundance: -
v_gene: TRBV29-1
d_gene: -
CDR3nt: TGCAGCGTTGAAGGGCTCTCCGTCTACGAGCAGTACTTC
CDR3aa: CSVEGLSVYEQYF

j_gene: TRBJ1-1
abundance: few
v_gene: TRBV20-1
d_gene: TRBD1
CDR3nt: TGCAGTGCCCCCGGGGACAGTGGAACTGAAGCTTTCTTT
CDR3aa: CSAPGDSGTEAFF

j_gene: TRBJ2-5
abundance: once
v_gene: TRBV6-1
d_gene: TRBD1
CDR3nt: TGTGCCAGCAGTGGGTTAGGCCGGACAGGGGGCGCAGGTGTCAGTGTGGAGACCCAGTACTTC
CDR3aa: CASSGLGRTGGAGVSVETQYF

j_gene: TRBJ2-3
abundance: -
v_gene: TRBV12-3/TRBV12-4
d_gene: -
CDR3nt: TGTGCCAGCAGTTTGGTAACTCCCAGCACAGATACGCAGTATTTT
CDR3aa: CASSLVTPSTDTQYF

j_gene: TRBJ2-7
abundance: -
v_gene: TRBV18
d_gene: -
CDR3nt: TGTGCCAGCTCACCAGGGGGGATCGTGATGTTACACTACGAGCAGTACTTC
CDR3aa: CASSPGGIVMLHYEQYF

j_gene: TRBJ1-5
abundance: many
v_gene: TRBV12-3/TRBV12-4
d_gene: -
CDR3nt: TGTGCCAGCAGTTTGATGGGAGGAGATCAGCCCCAGCATTTT
CDR3aa: CASSLMGGDQPQHF

j_gene: TRBJ2-2
abundance: few
v_gene: TRBV7-9
d_gene: TRBD1
CDR3nt: TGTGCCAGCAGCCCGGACAGGGGGCTGGTCGGGGAGCTGTTTTTT
CDR3aa: CASSPDRGLVGELFF

j_gene: TRBJ2-1
abundance: few
v_gene: TRBV20-1
d_gene: TRBD1
CDR3nt: TGCAGTGCTAGAGATCGGACAGGGGGGTACAATGAGCAGTTCTTC
CDR3aa: CSARDRTGGYNEQFF

j_gene: TRBJ2-1
abundance: -
v_gene: TRBV11-3
d_gene: TRBD1
CDR3nt: TGTGCCAGCAGCTCGGGACAGGGGATCAACAATGAGCAGTTCTTC
CDR3aa: CASSSGQGINNEQFF

j_gene: TRBJ2-4
abundance: few
v_gene: TRBV5-6
d_gene: -
CDR3nt: TGTGCCAGCAGCCCGACCAGATCTGCGGCCAAAAACATTCAGTACTTC
CDR3aa: CASSPTRSAAKNIQYF

j_gene: TRBJ2-1
abundance: many
v_gene: TRBV12-3/TRBV12-4
d_gene: TRBD2
CDR3nt: TGTGCCAGCAGTTTAGCAATTAGCGGGAACAATGAGCAGTTCTTC
CDR3aa: CASSLAISGNNEQFF

j_gene: TRBJ1-1
abundance: -
v_gene: TRBV19
d_gene: -
CDR3nt: TGTGCCAGTAGTATTAATGGGGCCACTGAAGCTTTCTTT
CDR3aa: CASSINGATEAFF

j_gene: TRBJ1-1
abundance: few
v_gene: TRBV12-3/TRBV12-4
d_gene: -
CDR3nt: TGTGCCAGCAGTCCCAGGGTCATGAACACTGAAGCTTTCTTT
CDR3aa: CASSPRVMNTEAFF

j_gene: TRBJ2-3
abundance: few
v_gene: TRBV7-2
d_gene: TRBD2
CDR3nt: TGTGCCAGCAGCTTAGTAGCGGGAGGGCCATCAGATACGCAGTATTTT
CDR3aa: CASSLVAGGPSDTQYF

j_gene: TRBJ2-7
abundance: -
v_gene: TRBV12-3/TRBV12-4
d_gene: TRBD2
CDR3nt: TGTGCCAGCAGTGGGGGAGGGGAGAACTTCGAGCAGTACTTC
CDR3aa: CASSGGGENFEQYF

j_gene: TRBJ2-2
abundance: few
v_gene: TRBV5-1
d_gene: -
CDR3nt: TGCGCCAGCAGCTCCCCATGGAGGACTGGCCTATACACCGGGGAGCTGTTTTTT
CDR3aa: CASSSPWRTGLYTGELFF

j_gene: TRBJ2-7
abundance: many
v_gene: TRBV2
d_gene: -
CDR3nt: TGTGCCAGCAGGGAAGGGGGGCGACTAGTAGGCGAGCAGTACTTC
CDR3aa: CASREGGRLVGEQYF

j_gene: TRBJ2-7
abundance: -
v_gene: TRBV7-2
d_gene: -
CDR3nt: TGTGCCAGCAGCTTAGGTTCCCTAGTAATCTACGAGCAGTACTTC
CDR3aa: CASSLGSLVIYEQYF

j_gene: TRBJ2-1
abundance: many
v_gene: TRBV5-1
d_gene: TRBD2
CDR3nt: TGCGCCAGCTCCCTGACTAGCGTCAATGAGCAGTTCTTC
CDR3aa: CASSLTSVNEQFF

j_gene: TRBJ1-2
abundance: -
v_gene: TRBV29-1
d_gene: -
CDR3nt: TGCAGCGTTGGAAGCCAAGACTATGGCTACACCTTC
CDR3aa: CSVGSQDYGYTF

j_gene: TRBJ2-1
abundance: few
v_gene: TRBV5-1
d_gene: TRBD1
CDR3nt: TGCGCCAGCAGCTTGCTAGTGACAGGGAACAATGAGCAGTTCTTC
CDR3aa: CASSLLVTGNNEQFF

j_gene: TRBJ2-2
abundance: -
v_gene: TRBV12-3/TRBV12-4
d_gene: TRBD2
CDR3nt: TGTGCCAGCTTAGGCGGGAGCGCCGGGGAGCTGTTTTTT
CDR3aa: CASLGGSAGELFF

j_gene: TRBJ1-5
abundance: few
v_gene: TRBV4-2
d_gene: -
CDR3nt: TGTGCCAGCAGCCTCGAAGTCCGTAATCAGCCCCAGCATTTT
CDR3aa: CASSLEVRNQPQHF

j_gene: TRBJ2-1
abundance: -
v_gene: TRBV19
d_gene: TRBD2
CDR3nt: TGTGCCAGTAGGGTAGCGGGGGGGCTCGATGAGCAGTTCTTC
CDR3aa: CASRVAGGLDEQFF

j_gene: TRBJ1-1
abundance: -
v_gene: TRBV14
d_gene: -
CDR3nt: TGTGCCAGCAGCCAAGCCCGAGCGATGAACACTGAAGCTTTCTTT
CDR3aa: CASSQARAMNTEAFF

j_gene: TRBJ2-1
abundance: -
v_gene: TRBV7-2
d_gene: TRBD2
CDR3nt: TGTGCCAGCAGCTTAAAAGGCGGGGGGGCTGAGGAGCAGTTCTTC
CDR3aa: CASSLKGGGAEEQFF

j_gene: TRBJ1-2
abundance: -
v_gene: TRBV10-3
d_gene: -
CDR3nt: TGTGCCATCAGTGGGTCCGGCAATGGCTACACCTTC
CDR3aa: CAISGSGNGYTF

j_gene: TRBJ2-5
abundance: -
v_gene: TRBV10-3
d_gene: -
CDR3nt: TGTGCCATCAGAAAAGATGGGGGTCAAGAGACCCAGTACTTC
CDR3aa: CAIRKDGGQETQYF

j_gene: TRBJ2-1
abundance: -
v_gene: TRBV25-1
d_gene: -
CDR3nt: TGTGCCAGCATGAGGGCGGGGCGCCCCTACAATGAGCAGTTCTTC
CDR3aa: CASMRAGRPYNEQFF

j_gene: TRBJ2-3
abundance: -
v_gene: TRBV6-1
d_gene: -
CDR3nt: TGTGCCAGCACGGCGGGTCCTAGCACAGATACGCAGTATTTT
CDR3aa: CASTAGPSTDTQYF

j_gene: TRBJ1-5
abundance: once
v_gene: TRBV7-2
d_gene: -
CDR3nt: TGTGCCAGCAGCTTACCGGGGGCGCGGCAGCCCCAGCATTTT
CDR3aa: CASSLPGARQPQHF

j_gene: TRBJ2-1
abundance: -
v_gene: TRBV19
d_gene: TRBD2
CDR3nt: TGTGCCAGTAGTATCCTTCGCGGGAGCAGGTACAATGAGCAGTTCTTC
CDR3aa: CASSILRGSRYNEQFF

j_gene: TRBJ1-1
abundance: -
v_gene: TRBV3-1
d_gene: TRBD1
CDR3nt: TGTGCCAGCAGAACGGGACAGGGAGGCACTGAAGCTTTCTTT
CDR3aa: CASRTGQGGTEAFF

j_gene: TRBJ2-2
abundance: few
v_gene: TRBV11-2
d_gene: -
CDR3nt: TGTGCCAGCAGCTCAGACGGAACCCTTCCTATTAACACCGGGGAGCTGTTTTTT
CDR3aa: CASSSDGTLPINTGELFF

j_gene: TRBJ1-2
abundance: -
v_gene: TRBV7-2
d_gene: -
CDR3nt: TGTGCCAGCAGCCCACAGGGAAGGGGAGGCTACACCTTC
CDR3aa: CASSPQGRGGYTF

j_gene: TRBJ2-7
abundance: -
v_gene: TRBV13
d_gene: -
CDR3nt: TGTGCCAGCAGCTTAAGATCCTTCTACGAGCAGTACTTC
CDR3aa: CASSLRSFYEQYF

j_gene: TRBJ2-1
abundance: -
v_gene: TRBV3-1
d_gene: TRBD2
CDR3nt: TGTGCCAGCAGCCATGTAGCGGGAGGAAACAATGAGCAGTTCTTC
CDR3aa: CASSHVAGGNNEQFF

j_gene: TRBJ1-1
abundance: few
v_gene: TRBV20-1
d_gene: -
CDR3nt: TGCAGTGCTAGAGTTGAAGTGGGTACTGAAGCTTTCTTT
CDR3aa: CSARVEVGTEAFF

j_gene: TRBJ2-4
abundance: -
v_gene: TRBV6-1
d_gene: TRBD1
CDR3nt: TGTGCCGAGGGACAGGGGGAAAACATTCAGTACTTC
CDR3aa: CAEGQGENIQYF

j_gene: TRBJ1-1
abundance: few
v_gene: TRBV10-3
d_gene: -
CDR3nt: TGTGCCATCAGTGAGTTCGATGAAGCTTTCTTT
CDR3aa: CAISEFDEAFF

j_gene: TRBJ2-1
abundance: few
v_gene: TRBV6-1
d_gene: -
CDR3nt: TGTGCCAGCAGAAGGACTTCGTCCTACAATGAGCAGTTCTTC
CDR3aa: CASRRTSSYNEQFF

j_gene: TRBJ2-1
abundance: -
v_gene: TRBV6-4
d_gene: -
CDR3nt: TGTGCCAGCAGTGACGCAGGGAATGAGCAGTTCTTC
CDR3aa: CASSDAGNEQFF

j_gene: TRBJ2-7
abundance: many
v_gene: TRBV11-2
d_gene: -
CDR3nt: TGTGCCAGCAGCCCCTGGGTAAACGAGCAGTACTTC
CDR3aa: CASSPWVNEQYF